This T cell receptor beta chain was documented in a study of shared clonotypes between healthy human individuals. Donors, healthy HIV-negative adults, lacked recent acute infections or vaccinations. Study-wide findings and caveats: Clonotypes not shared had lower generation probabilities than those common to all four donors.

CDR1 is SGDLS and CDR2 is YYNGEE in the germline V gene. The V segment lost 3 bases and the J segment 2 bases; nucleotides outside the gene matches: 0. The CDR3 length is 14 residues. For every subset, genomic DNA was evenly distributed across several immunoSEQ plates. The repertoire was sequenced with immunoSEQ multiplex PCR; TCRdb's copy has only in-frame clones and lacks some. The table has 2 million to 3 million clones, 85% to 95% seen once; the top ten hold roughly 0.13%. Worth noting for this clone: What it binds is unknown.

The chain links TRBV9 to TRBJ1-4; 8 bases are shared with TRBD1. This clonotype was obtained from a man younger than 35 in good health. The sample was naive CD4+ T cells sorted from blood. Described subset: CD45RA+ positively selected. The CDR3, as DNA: TGTGCCAGCAGCGGGACAGGGACTAATGAAAAACTGTTTTTT. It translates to CASSGTGTNEKLFF.